A single sample gave rise to the 9 T cell receptor beta chains below, sequenced in a study of T cells in Graves' hyperthyroidism and ophthalmopathy. RNA transcripts served as the template for amplifying TCR beta CDR3 regions. TCR CDR3 underwent first-round RT-PCR with the HTBI primer set. MiXCR, applied by TCRdb to the multiplex PCR reads, yields one record per CDR3 protein. In the table there are about 580,000 distinct CDR3 sequences, more than 45% of which are singletons. Material: peripheral blood or thyroid tissue (not recorded which). These receptors were collected from a woman aged 18-35 years with Graves' hyperthyroidism.

In its sample, this clonotype was seen a few times. The V and J genes are TRBV7-9 and TRBJ2-3; D ambiguous. This CDR3 contains 14 residues. The V gene's germline CDR1 is SEHNR and CDR2 FQNEAQ (reference sequence). V gave up 5 bases and J gave up 4 bases, with 13 bases separating them. CDR3 region: CASSRFVGADTQYF. The CDR3 DNA reads as TGTGCCAGCAGCCGATTCGTTGGGGCAGATACGCAGTATTTT.

The chain uses TRBV11-2 and TRBJ2-7; no clear D. With the DNA end fitting TRBJ2-1 better, the J assignment may be wrong. This CDR3 has 14 amino acids. Per germline, CDR1 SGHAT and CDR2 FQNNGV. CDR3 sequence: CASEREVTYNEQFF. CDR3 sequence (DNA): TGTGCCAGCGAGCGTGAGGTAACCTACAATGAGCAGTTCTTC.

This chain links TRBV4-3 with TRBJ2-1; D remains ambiguous. The CDR3 extends over 16 amino acids. The V end lost 3 bases, the J end lost 9 bases, and 21 bases lay between the germline ends. The germline CDR1 and CDR2 sequences are LGHNA and YSLEER. Here the CDR3 reads CASSHSIRVDTIEQFF. CDR3 in DNA: TGCGCCAGCAGCCATTCTATTCGCGTGGATACGATTGAGCAGTTCTTC.

This chain connects TRBV27 to TRBJ2-5, with D possibly TRBD1 on 6 matching bases. V lost 1 base, J lost 5 bases, and 20 bases lay in between. This CDR3 is 17 amino acids long. Looked up from germline, CDR1 is MNHEY and CDR2 is SMNVEV (reference sequence). CDR3 loop: CASSLYLTPTGRETQYF. The CDR3 DNA sequence: TGTGCCAGCAGTTTATACCTAACCCCGACAGGAAGGGAGACCCAGTACTTC.

This clonotype was recorded many times. The chain has TRBV29-1 and TRBJ2-7, with D uncertain. The CDR3 has 12 amino acids. Trimming took off 4 bases at V and 4 bases at J, with 11 bases between the two ends. Germline loops: CDR1 SQVTM, CDR2 ANQGSEA. As DNA, the CDR3 is TGCAGCGTTGCGCTGGTTTCGTACGAGCAGTACTTC. Translating gives CSVALVSYEQYF.

This sequence joins TRBV4-2 and TRBJ1-1; D ambiguous. The CDR3 is 16 amino acids. Germline loops: CDR1 LGHNA, CDR2 YNFKEQ. Trimming removed 0 bases at V and 2 bases at J, with 13 bases between. DNA of the CDR3: TGTGCCAGCAGCCAAGAGGCTTTGAGGGTAAACACTGAAGCTTTCTTT. Amino acids: CASSQEALRVNTEAFF.

This clonotype occurred many times. The genes are TRBV4-3 and TRBJ1-2, with a possible D match to TRBD1 (6 bases). Per germline, CDR1 LGHNA and CDR2 YSLEER. The CDR3 is made up of 15 amino acids. V gave up 4 bases and J gave up 8 bases, with 20 bases separating them. CDR3 loop: CASSPGQTPSQGYTF. CDR3 sequence (DNA): TGCGCCAGCAGCCCAGGACAGACCCCCTCACAAGGCTACACCTTC.

In regard to this clonotype: The junction does not match germline at one end; this may be a read error. The chain links TRBV30 to TRBJ2-3; D ambiguous. The germline V gene has CDR1 GTSNPN and CDR2 SVGIG (reference sequence). CDR3 length: 11 residues. CDR3 sequence: CAWNQKKDPCF. CDR3 DNA: TGTGCCTGGAACCAAAAGAAAGACCCATGTTTT.

This clonotype was recorded many times. The DNA of the CDR3 is TGTGCCAGCAGCTTGGGACTTCAGCCCCAGCATTTT. Amino acid sequence: CASSLGLQPQHF. This sequence joins TRBV7-2 and TRBJ1-5; D possibly corresponds to TRBD1 (5 bases). CDR1 is SGHTA and CDR2 is FQGNSA in the germline V gene. The germline V and J ends were trimmed by 3 bases and 6 bases, with 6 bases remaining between them. The CDR3 spans 12 residues.